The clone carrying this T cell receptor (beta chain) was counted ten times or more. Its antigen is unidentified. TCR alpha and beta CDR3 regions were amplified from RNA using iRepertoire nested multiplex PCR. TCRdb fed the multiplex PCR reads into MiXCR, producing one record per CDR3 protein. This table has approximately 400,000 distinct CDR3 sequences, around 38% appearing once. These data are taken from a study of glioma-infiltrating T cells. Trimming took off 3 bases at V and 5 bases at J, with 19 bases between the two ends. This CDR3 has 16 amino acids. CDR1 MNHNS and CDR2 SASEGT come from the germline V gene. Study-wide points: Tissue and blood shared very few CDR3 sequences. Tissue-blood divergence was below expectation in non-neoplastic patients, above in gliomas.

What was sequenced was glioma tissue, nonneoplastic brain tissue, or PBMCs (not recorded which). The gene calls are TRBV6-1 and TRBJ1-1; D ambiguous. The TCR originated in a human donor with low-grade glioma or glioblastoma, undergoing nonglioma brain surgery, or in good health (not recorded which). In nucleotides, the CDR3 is TGTGCCAGCAGTGATCGGCACAACCCCTCGGGAACTGAAGCTTTCTTT. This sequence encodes CASSDRHNPSGTEAFF.